What follows is one T cell receptor (beta chain) and its context. Its target is unknown. Trimming took off 2 bases at V and 8 bases at J, with 15 bases between the two ends. Germline V CDR1 and CDR2: MNHEY, SMNVEV (reference sequence). CDR3 size: 14 residues. Cycle 7 day 1, cycle 4 day 1, and baseline were the timepoints at which blood was sampled. The record originates from a study of OX40 agonist ivuxolimab in advanced cancers. General study results and limits: Patients who responded partially at 0.1-3.0 mg/kg showed clonal expansion ranking among the lowest.

Sequencing was performed with immunoSEQ multiplex PCR; in TCRdb, only in-frame clones are kept and a portion is missing. The sample has some 65,000 clones, over 75% seen once; the top ten hold approximately 0.4%. Material: CD4+ or CD8+ T cells sorted from blood, obtained in a trial of the OX40 agonist ivuxolimab. The sequence was obtained from an adult with an advanced solid tumor such as melanoma, head and neck, liver or kidney cancer. This chain uses TRBV27 with TRBJ1-2, with no clear D. The CDR3 protein is CASSLSSSRQGYTF. The CDR3 region has the DNA TGTGCCAGCAGTTTAAGTTCATCCCGCCAAGGCTACACCTTC.